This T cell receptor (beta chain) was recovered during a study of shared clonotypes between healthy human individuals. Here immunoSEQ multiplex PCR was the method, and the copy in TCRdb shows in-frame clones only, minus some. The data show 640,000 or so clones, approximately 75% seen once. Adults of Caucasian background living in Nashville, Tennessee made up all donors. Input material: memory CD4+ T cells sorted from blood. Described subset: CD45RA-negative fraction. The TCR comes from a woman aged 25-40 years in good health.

The CDR3 DNA is TGTGCCAGCAGCTTAGGTGGTGGGCACGGGGTATACAATGAGCAGTTCTTC. It specifies CASSLGGGHGVYNEQFF. The rearrangement uses TRBV7-2 and TRBJ2-1; a weak D match, TRBD2 (5 bases). From germline, CDR1 is SGHTA and CDR2 FQGNSA. The CDR3 is made up of 17 amino acids. Trimming stripped 1 base from V and 4 bases from J, with 17 bases between.